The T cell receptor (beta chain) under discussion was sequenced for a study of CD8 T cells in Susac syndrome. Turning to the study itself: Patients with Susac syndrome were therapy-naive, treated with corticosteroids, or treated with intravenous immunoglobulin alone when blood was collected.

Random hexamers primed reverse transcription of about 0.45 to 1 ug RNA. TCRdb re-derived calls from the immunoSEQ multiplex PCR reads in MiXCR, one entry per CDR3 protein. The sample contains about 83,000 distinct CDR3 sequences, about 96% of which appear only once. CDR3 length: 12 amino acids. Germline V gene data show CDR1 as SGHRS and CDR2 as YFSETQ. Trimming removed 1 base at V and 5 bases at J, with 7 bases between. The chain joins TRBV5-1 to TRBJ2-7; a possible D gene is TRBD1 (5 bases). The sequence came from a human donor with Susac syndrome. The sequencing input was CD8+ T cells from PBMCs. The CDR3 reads CASSLMDNEQYF. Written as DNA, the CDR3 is TGCGCCAGCAGCTTGATGGACAACGAGCAGTACTTC.